The rows below give T cell receptor beta chains drawn from one sample of a study of radiotherapy plus CTLA-4 blockade in lung cancer. Generated by immunoSEQ multiplex PCR, the TCRdb table keeps only in-frame clones and is missing some. The sample includes 80,000 or so clones, approximately 80% of them seen just once. The sequences come from peripheral blood, collected from a patient treated with radiotherapy plus ipilimumab. These receptors were collected from a human donor with non-small cell lung cancer who had stable disease on radiotherapy plus ipilimumab. CDR3s include the opening cysteine and the closing phenylalanine or tryptophan. Fields, in order: clone size, J gene, D gene, V gene, CDR3 DNA, CDR3 protein. The D gene is left open where the match is weak. Clone size is not always given. Where it is, it says once, few, many or a class for expanded clones.

. | TRBJ1-6 | . | TRBV5-1 | TGCGCCAGCAGCCCCGACGGGGGGTCACCCCTCCACTTT | CASSPDGGSPLHF
. | TRBJ2-7 | TRBD2 | TRBV27 | TGTGCCAGCAGTCACCGGGTTAGCGGGAGTCGCGAGCAGTACTTC | CASSHRVSGSREQYF
. | TRBJ2-5 | TRBD2 | TRBV19 | TGTGCCAGTAGTCCGGGGACTAGCGGGAGGGTGGCAGAGACCCAGTACTTC | CASSPGTSGRVAETQYF
. | TRBJ1-2 | TRBD1 | TRBV4-1 | TGCGCCAGCAGCCAAGGGTGGGGACTGACAGGGACAAGCGGCTACACCTTC | CASSQGWGLTGTSGYTF
. | TRBJ1-5 | . | TRBV30 | TGTGCCTGGAGTCGGTCAGGCTTGGGCAATCAGCCCCAGCATTTT | CAWSRSGLGNQPQHF
. | TRBJ1-6 | TRBD1 | TRBV18 | TGTGCCAGCTCACTCGCAAATCCGGGACAGGGTTCACCCCTCCACTTT | CASSLANPGQGSPLHF
few | TRBJ1-5 | . | TRBV5-4 | TGTGCCAGCAGCGGGGGGCGGGGCAATCAGCCCCAGCATTTT | CASSGGRGNQPQHF
. | TRBJ1-2 | TRBD1 | TRBV6-5 | TGTGCCAGCAGCCCCGGGGACAGAAACTATGGCTACACCTTC | CASSPGDRNYGYTF
. | TRBJ2-3 | . | TRBV11-1 | TGTGCCAGCAGCTTGGGGCGGACGTCAGGAGATACGCAGTATTTT | CASSLGRTSGDTQYF
. | TRBJ1-2 | . | TRBV7-7 | TGTGCTAGCAGCCTGACAGGTGACTATGGCTACACCTTC | CASSLTGDYGYTF
. | TRBJ1-1 | . | TRBV28 | TGTGCCAGCAGGTTGCGACAGCCCCAGGGAACTGAAGCTTTCTTT | CASRLRQPQGTEAFF
. | TRBJ1-2 | TRBD1 | TRBV9 | TGTGCCAGCAGCGGCTACTCAGGAGGTCCGGGACAGGGGTCAAAAGGCTACACCTTC | CASSGYSGGPGQGSKGYTF
. | TRBJ2-2 | . | TRBV11-2 | TGTGCCAGCAGCTTAGGGGGCGCGGGCGGGGAGCTGTTTTTT | CASSLGGAGGELFF
. | TRBJ2-7 | TRBD1 | TRBV5-4 | TGTGCCAGCAGCACGCTAAGACAGGGGTACTTTAAGCAGTACTTC | CASSTLRQGYFKQYF
. | TRBJ2-1 | TRBD2 | TRBV11-2 | TGTGCCAGCAGCTTGGACGGGAGGACCTACAATGAGCAGTTCTTC | CASSLDGRTYNEQFF
. | TRBJ1-1 | . | TRBV7-9 | TGTGCCAGCAGCGACAACAGACATATGAACACTGAAGCTTTCTTT | CASSDNRHMNTEAFF
. | TRBJ1-2 | . | TRBV2 | TGTGCCAGCAGTGAAGCTGGGACGTTCGGCTACACCTTC | CASSEAGTFGYTF
. | TRBJ1-2 | . | TRBV18 | TGTGCCAGCTCACCAGGAGTACACGCAAACGATGGCTACACCTTC | CASSPGVHANDGYTF
few | TRBJ2-1 | TRBD1 | TRBV2 | TGTGCCAGCAGTCCGTCCCGGGACAGGGTCAATGAGCAGTTCTTC | CASSPSRDRVNEQFF
. | TRBJ2-5 | . | TRBV18 | TGTGCCAGCTCACCCAAGGGAGGCGGAGAGACCCAGTACTTC | CASSPKGGGETQYF
. | TRBJ2-7 | . | TRBV6-1 | TGTGCCAGCAGTGAAGCGCTAGCGTCGAGCTCCTACGAGCAGTACTTC | CASSEALASSSYEQYF
. | TRBJ2-3 | . | TRBV14 | TGTGCCAGCAGCCAGGGGATTGGGCCTACAGATACGCAGTATTTT | CASSQGIGPTDTQYF
. | TRBJ2-5 | TRBD1 | TRBV12-5 | TGTGCTAGTGGGCGTGGGACAGCTCAAGAGACCCAGTACTTC | CASGRGTAQETQYF
once | TRBJ1-1 | . | TRBV4-1 | TGCGCCAGCAGCCATACAGGGAGTATGAACACTGAAGCTTTCTTT | CASSHTGSMNTEAFF
. | TRBJ2-1 | TRBD1 | TRBV9 | TGTGCCAGCAGCCATGGGGCCAGGGGGCCTGACAATGAGCAGTTCTTC | CASSHGARGPDNEQFF
. | TRBJ1-2 | . | TRBV7-9 | TGTGCCAGCAGCTTTAGACGTGATCTAGGCTACACCTTC | CASSFRRDLGYTF
. | TRBJ1-5 | . | TRBV27 | TGTGCCAGCAGGTACAAGGGTGATCACAATCAGCCCCAGCATTTT | CASRYKGDHNQPQHF
few | TRBJ2-7 | TRBD2 | TRBV10-2 | TGCGCCAGCAGTGTGGCGGGAGACGAGCAGTACTTC | CASSVAGDEQYF
. | TRBJ2-3 | TRBD2 | TRBV5-1 | TGCGCCAGCAGCGGGACTAGCAGGAACACAGATACGCAGTATTTT | CASSGTSRNTDTQYF
. | TRBJ1-5 | . | TRBV27 | TGTGCCAGCAGTTTAGTGACAGGTACCAATCAGCCCCAGCATTTT | CASSLVTGTNQPQHF
. | TRBJ2-1 | TRBD2 | TRBV6-5 | TGTGCCAGCAGTGCCGTACAGCCCGGGACTAGCTTCTTC | CASSAVQPGTSFF